Below are 20 T cell receptor beta chains sequenced from a single sample in a study of cytomegalovirus exposure and HLA in healthy donors. Both 60 Vbeta primers and 13 Jbeta primers went into the PCR. Some clones are missing from TCRdb's copy, which holds only in-frame ones; the method was immunoSEQ multiplex PCR. This sample has about 190,000 clones, with approximately 88% found just once. Sequenced sample: PBMCs. The source is a boy younger than 10 in good health and CMV-seronegative.

As concerns this clone: One end of the junction is discordant with germline, which a read error may explain. The V call is TRBV7-9, the J call TRBJ2-7, with 11 bases aligning to TRBD2. The CDR3 covers 19 residues. Germline CDR1 reads SEHNR; CDR2 reads FQNEAQ (reference sequence). This CDR3 reads CSSSSPARGLAGGSYEQYF. As DNA, the CDR3 is TGTTCCAGCAGCTCACCCGCTAGGGGGCTAGCGGGAGGAAGCTACGAGCAGTACTTC.

The chain has TRBV9 and TRBJ1-4; 9 bases map to TRBD1. This CDR3 has 15 residues. With V trimmed by 4 bases and J by 6 bases, 7 bases remained unmatched. CDR1 is SGDLS, CDR2 YYNGEE, per germline. The DNA for the CDR3 is TGTGCCAGCAGCCCAGCCGGGACAGGGTATGAAAAACTGTTTTTT. Translation gives CASSPAGTGYEKLFF.

This chain links TRBV6-5 with TRBJ1-2; 7 positions match TRBD1. Germline V gene data show CDR1 as MNHEY and CDR2 as SVGAGI. The CDR3 has 13 amino acids. With 9 bases clipped from V and 7 bases from J, the junction kept 11 bases outside the gene matches. CDR3 nucleotides: TGTGCCAGTACCCCAGGGGGGCCTTCTGGCTACACCTTC. Translation gives CASTPGGPSGYTF.

This rearrangement joins TRBV2 to TRBJ2-7; TRBD2 matches 9 bases. CDR1 is SNHLY and CDR2 is FYNNEI in the germline V gene. V shed 6 bases and J 5 bases; nucleotides not matched to a gene: 11. The CDR3 contains 15 residues. CDR3 nucleotides: TGTGCCAGCAGCAGGCGGGGGGGCCTTTCCCACGAGCAGTACGTC. Amino acids: CASSRRGGLSHEQYV.

This chain connects TRBV5-6 to TRBJ2-7; 12 bases agree with TRBD1. The CDR3 extends over 15 amino acids. Germline values: CDR1 SGHDT, CDR2 YYEEEE. The ends lost 4 bases at V and 5 bases at J; junction bases unmatched: 7. CDR3 nucleotides: TGTGCCAGCAGCCCCCGGGACAGGGGGCGAAACGAGCAGTACGTC. Translated: CASSPRDRGRNEQYV.

The V and J genes are TRBV29-1 and TRBJ2-1; TRBD2 agrees at 14 bases. Germline loops: CDR1 SQVTM, CDR2 ANQGSEA. The CDR3 has 15 amino acids. Trimming removed 4 bases from V and 7 bases from J; junction bases left unmatched: 6. CDR3 protein: CSVARLAGGPNEQFF. The CDR3 region has the DNA TGCAGCGTTGCCCGACTAGCGGGAGGGCCTAATGAGCAGTTCTTC.

The chain joins TRBV28 to TRBJ2-5, with unresolved D. Germline loops: CDR1 MDHEN, CDR2 SYDVKM. CDR3 length: 14 residues. V was pared by 3 bases and J by 0 bases, with 8 bases between. CDR3 residues: CASSFWHNQETQYF. The DNA of the CDR3 is TGTGCCAGCAGTTTCTGGCATAACCAAGAGACCCAGTACTTC.

The rearrangement uses TRBV5-1 and TRBJ2-7; 8 bases map to TRBD2. Germline-derived CDR1 and CDR2 are SGHRS and YFSETQ. The CDR3 runs 14 residues. The trim removed 1 base at V and 6 bases at J, leaving 6 bases unmatched. CDR3 sequence (DNA): TGCGCCAGCAGCTTGTTCCCAACTAGCGGCGAGCAGTACGTC. Protein product: CASSLFPTSGEQYV.

V gene TRBV18 combines with J gene TRBJ2-6; 8 nucleotides match TRBD1. This CDR3 comprises 19 residues. V lost 3 bases and J lost 0; bases outside the gene matches: 10. Germline lookup yields CDR1 KGHSH and CDR2 LQKENI. In DNA, the CDR3 is TGTGCCAGCTCACCGCCCCGGGACAGGCAACACTCTGGGGCCAACGTCCTGACTTTC. Its protein is CASSPPRDRQHSGANVLTF.

V is TRBV10-1 and J is TRBJ1-2; TRBD1 aligns across 7 bases. The length of the CDR3 is 14 residues. The junction had 6 bases not matched to a gene; V was cut back by 5 bases and J by 3 bases. Germline lookup yields CDR1 WNHNN and CDR2 SYGVQD (reference sequence). CDR3 residues: CASSNTGADYGYTF. The CDR3 nucleotides read TGCGCCAGCAGTAATACAGGGGCTGACTATGGCTACACCTTC.

The CDR3 bases are TGCGCCAGCAGCTTGCGCCTAGCGGGTGATGAGCAGTTCTTC. Amino acid sequence: CASSLRLAGDEQFF. V and J are TRBV5-1 and TRBJ2-1; 8 bases align to TRBD2. V dropped 1 base and J dropped 8; count of bases not matched to a gene: 5. CDR1 SGHRS and CDR2 YFSETQ come from the germline V gene. This CDR3 is 14 amino acids long.

The rearrangement links TRBV5-1 to TRBJ2-5; TRBD1 agrees at 8 bases. This CDR3 has 13 amino acids. Germline V lookup: CDR1 SGHRS, CDR2 YFSETQ. The V and J ends lost 4 bases and 2 bases, in that order; junction bases with no gene match: 1. The CDR3 DNA reads TGCGCCAGCAGCAGACAGGGGCAAGAGACCCAGTACTTC. Amino acids: CASSRQGQETQYF.

The J gene is TRBJ1-2, the V gene TRBV19, with D uncertain. The CDR3 loop spans 16 amino acids. Trimming left V 2 bases short and J 1 base short, with 14 bases between. CDR1 and CDR2 (germline): LNHDA, SQIVND (reference sequence). CDR3: CASSIRIQPVNYGYTF. In DNA form, the CDR3 reads TGTGCCAGTAGTATAAGGATACAGCCCGTTAACTATGGCTACACCTTC.

This chain joins TRBV18 and TRBJ2-1, with TRBD2 identical over 7 bases. The germline V gene encodes CDR1 KGHSH and CDR2 LQKENI. The V segment lost 3 bases and the J segment 2 bases; nucleotides outside the gene matches: 4. This CDR3 comprises 15 residues. The CDR3 is CASSPVSGPYNEQFF. In nucleotides, the CDR3 is TGTGCCAGCTCACCCGTTAGCGGGCCCTACAATGAGCAGTTCTTC.

This chain joins TRBV7-9 and TRBJ2-5; 8 bases are a match to TRBD1. From germline, CDR1 is SEHNR and CDR2 FQNEAQ (reference sequence). This CDR3 contains 16 residues. The ends lost 4 bases at V and 5 bases at J; junction bases unmatched: 12. CDR3 sequence reads: CASSSLTGVEGETQYF. The CDR3 DNA is TGTGCCAGCAGCTCTTTGACAGGGGTAGAGGGTGAGACCCAGTACTTC.

This clone was picked up a small number of times. V usage is TRBV5-1 and J usage is TRBJ2-5; TRBD2 matches 12 bases. V gave up 3 bases and J gave up 1 base; unmatched junction bases: 7. This CDR3 is built from 17 residues. The germline CDR1 and CDR2 sequences are SGHRS and YFSETQ. The CDR3 DNA sequence: TGCGCCAGCAGCTCGGCGACTAGCGGGGGTCCCCAAGAGACCCAGTACTTC. Its translation is CASSSATSGGPQETQYF. Drawing the rest from reference TRBV5-1 and TRBJ2-5, the complete variable domain is KAGVTQTPRYLIKTRGQQVTLSCSPISGHRSVSWYQQTPGQGLQFLFEYFSETQRNKGNFPGRFSGRQFSNSRSEMNVSTLELGDSALYLCASSSATSGGPQETQYFGPGTRLLVL.

V usage is TRBV6-5 and J usage is TRBJ1-2; D is possibly TRBD1 (5 bases). CDR1 and CDR2 (germline): MNHEY, SVGAGI. This CDR3 is built from 16 residues. With 0 bases removed from V and 1 base from J, the gap between germline ends came to 12 bases. The CDR3 coding sequence is TGTGCCAGCAGTTACTCCAGCAGGGCGGATAACTATGGCTACACCTTC. As protein: CASSYSSRADNYGYTF.

The V call is TRBV7-2, the J call TRBJ1-6, with TRBD1 as a possible D gene (6 bases). This CDR3 is 14 amino acids long. The germline V gene has CDR1 SGHTA and CDR2 FQGNSA. Trimming removed 5 bases at V and 4 bases at J, with 9 bases between. The chain's CDR3 is CASSDQGYNSPLHF. The CDR3 DNA sequence: TGTGCCAGCAGCGATCAGGGGTATAATTCACCCCTCCACTTT.

The chain has TRBV9 and TRBJ2-3, with 7 bases lining up with TRBD2. Germline lookup yields CDR1 SGDLS and CDR2 YYNGEE. CDR3 length equals 14 residues. The trim removed 2 bases at V and 3 bases at J, leaving 3 bases unmatched. The CDR3 nucleotides read TGTGCCAGCAGCGTCGGGGGGAGAACAGATACGCAGTATTTT. Translated: CASSVGGRTDTQYF.

The chain joins TRBV2 to TRBJ2-3; D is undetermined. CDR3 length: 11 amino acids. From germline, CDR1 is SNHLY and CDR2 FYNNEI. Between the trimmed V and J ends, which lost 7 bases and 2 bases, there was a span of 4 bases. The CDR3 is CASTITDTQYF. In DNA, the CDR3 is TGTGCCAGCACCATCACAGATACGCAGTATTTT.